This passage covers 5 T cell receptor beta chains from one sample sequenced in a study of cytomegalovirus exposure and HLA in healthy donors. A multiplex PCR was run with 60 Vbeta primers and 13 Jbeta primers. Repertoires were generated with immunoSEQ multiplex PCR, while TCRdb's copy carries only in-frame clones and drops some. The top ten clones hold around 3.5% of a sample with around 100,000 clones, roughly 76% of them seen once. Input material: PBMCs. These receptors were obtained from a man aged 40-49 years in good health and CMV-seronegative.

The J gene is TRBJ2-3, the V gene TRBV5-1, with D perhaps TRBD1 (5 bases). Trimming removed 1 base at V and 3 bases at J, with 12 bases between. Germline V lookup: CDR1 SGHRS, CDR2 YFSETQ. The CDR3 has 15 residues. CDR3 bases: TGCGCCAGCAGCTTGAGTGGACATCCAACAGATACGCAGTATTTT. It is translated as CASSLSGHPTDTQYF.

V and J are TRBV4-2 and TRBJ2-2, with 9 bases matching TRBD2. Trimming cost V 1 base and J 7 bases; bases outside gene matches: 13. The germline V gene has CDR1 LGHNA and CDR2 YNFKEQ. The CDR3 is 18 residues long. The CDR3 loop reads CASSQVESGGQEGGELFF. The CDR3 DNA reads as TGTGCCAGCAGCCAAGTCGAAAGCGGGGGGCAGGAAGGCGGGGAGCTGTTTTTT.

The chain joins TRBV7-3 to TRBJ2-5, with D possibly matching TRBD2 (5 bases). Trimming stripped 5 bases from V and 5 bases from J, with 12 bases between. This CDR3 is built from 13 residues. Germline V gives CDR1 SGHTA, CDR2 FQGTGA. CDR3 nucleotides: TGTGCCAGCAGCCAAGGAGGTTCGGAGACCCAGTACTTC. Residues: CASSQGGSETQYF.

This chain uses TRBV11-1 with TRBJ2-3; 13 bases line up with TRBD2. The CDR3 is 15 residues long. Germline V gives CDR1 SGHAT, CDR2 FQDESV (reference sequence). Unmatched junction bases numbered 2, after V lost 5 bases and J lost 3 bases. CDR3 sequence: CASSPGLAGTDTQYF. CDR3 sequence (DNA): TGTGCCAGCAGCCCGGGACTAGCGGGGACAGATACGCAGTATTTT.

The chain employs TRBV6-5 and TRBJ2-7; no definite D call. Per the germline V gene, CDR1 is MNHEY and CDR2 is SVGAGI. The germline V and J ends were trimmed by 4 bases and 2 bases, with 9 bases remaining between them. This CDR3 is 13 amino acids long. CDR3 nucleotide sequence: TGTGCCAGCAGTTCTTCCACTCCCTACGAGCAGTACTTC. This translates into CASSSSTPYEQYF.